This T cell receptor beta chain was recorded in a study of cytomegalovirus exposure and HLA in healthy donors. Study-wide points: A later analysis reportedly identified an Asian-associated ancestry cluster as carrying fewer N-insertions than the 666-donor mean. Three CMV-associated chains were confirmed in vitro to be specific for CMV antigens. Both high specificity and high sensitivity reportedly marked the classifier's diagnosis of cytomegalovirus status.

This cohort consisted of healthy bone marrow donors. As to this clone: Its antigen is still unknown.

Germline V gives CDR1 GTSNPN, CDR2 SVGIG (reference sequence). CDR3 length: 15 amino acids. Trimming took 3 bases from V and 4 from J; bases not matched to a gene: 11. The PCR employed 60 Vbeta primers together with 13 Jbeta primers. TCRdb's table, derived via immunoSEQ multiplex PCR, lists solely in-frame clones and lacks some. The data contain some 60,000 clones, approximately 80% of them singletons. The clonotype comes from a man between 35 and 55 years old in good health and CMV-seronegative. This chain links TRBV30 with TRBJ2-7, with 8 nucleotides matching TRBD1. Specimen: PBMCs. The CDR3 loop reads CAWSRLDRVKYEQYF. As DNA, the CDR3 is TGTGCCTGGAGCCGGCTGGACAGGGTTAAGTACGAGCAGTACTTC.